What follows are 29 T cell receptor beta chains derived from one specimen sequenced in a study of CXCR3-negative and CXCR3-positive naive CD8 T cells. With UMI labels, 5' RACE was used to prepare the TRB cDNA libraries. TCRdb reanalyzed the 5' RACE reads and collapses them to one entry per CDR3 protein, without DNA. The table lists tens of thousands of distinct CDR3 sequences. Specimen: naive CXCR3- CD8+ T cells from blood. Noted subset: CD45RO-CCR7+CD27+CD95- naive CD8+ T cells lacking CXCR3 (TNR3-). The source of these receptors is a human donor in good health. Some clones in this sample may be carry-over from other donors' samples.

This rearrangement joins TRBV12-3 or TRBV12-4 to TRBJ2-1; TCRdb's assignment of TRBD2 cannot be checked, as there is no DNA. This CDR3 has 15 amino acids. The CDR3 here is CASSLLVAGNNEQFF.

The chain joins TRBV5-1 to TRBJ2-1; TCRdb selects TRBD2, and the lack of DNA leaves this call unchecked. This CDR3 has 17 amino acids. The germline V gene has CDR1 SGHRS and CDR2 YFSETQ. The CDR3: CASSETGGRTADNEQFF.

The chain joins TRBV4-1 to TRBJ2-2; the TCRdb D gene call, TRBD2, has no DNA to confirm it. The CDR3 has 17 residues. Germline V gene sequence: CDR1 MGHRA, CDR2 YSYEKL. This chain's CDR3 is CASSQVQRGENTGELFF.

V and J are TRBV4-2 and TRBJ2-6. CDR1 is LGHNA, CDR2 YNFKEQ, per germline. This CDR3 has 18 residues. CDR3 loop: CASSQDRTLFSGANVLTF.

The rearrangement uses TRBV15 and TRBJ2-3; TCRdb proposes TRBD2, but this gene call is untestable without DNA. The CDR3 length is 15 residues. Per germline, CDR1 LNHNV and CDR2 YYDKDF (reference sequence). The CDR3 loop is CATSRAGGSTDTQYF.

The chain links TRBV3-1 to TRBJ2-7; TCRdb indicates TRBD1, and absent DNA this call remains unverified. The CDR3 has 13 residues. Germline values: CDR1 LGHDT, CDR2 YNNKEL (reference sequence). The CDR3 loop is CASSIGTAYEQYF.

V and J are TRBV19 and TRBJ2-2; no DNA is available, so the TRBD1 call from TCRdb remains unchecked. CDR1 and CDR2 from the germline V gene are LNHDA and SQIVND (reference sequence). The CDR3 runs 15 residues. CDR3 residues: CASSRGQGVTGELFF.

The V call is TRBV4-2, the J call TRBJ1-1; the TCRdb call, TRBD1, lacks DNA for checking. The CDR3 sequence is 16 residues long. CDR1 is LGHNA, CDR2 YNFKEQ, per germline. The chain's CDR3 is CASSQVQGQGFGEAFF.

The chain uses TRBV27 and TRBJ2-7; as DNA is missing, the TRBD1 call by TCRdb cannot be tested. The germline CDR1 and CDR2 sequences are MNHEY and SMNVEV (reference sequence). CDR3 length: 14 residues. The CDR3: CASREGQGGSEQYF.

The chain is built from TRBV29-1 and TRBJ1-1; the TRBD1 assignment by TCRdb is unverifiable without DNA. Germline CDR1 reads SQVTM; CDR2 reads ANQGSEA. The CDR3 sequence is 13 residues long. This CDR3 is CSHCRVAGAEAFF.

The chain employs TRBV6-1 and TRBJ1-1. The germline CDR1 and CDR2 sequences are MNHNS and SASEGT. The length of the CDR3 is 12 residues. The CDR3 here is CASSEEFTEAFF.

The chain uses TRBV6-2 or TRBV6-3 and TRBJ1-6. Germline V gives CDR1 MNHEY, CDR2 SVGEGT. The CDR3 totals 13 residues. The CDR3 sequence is CATGGGMNSPLHF.

The J gene is TRBJ1-5, the V gene TRBV7-9; the D call from TCRdb, TRBD1, cannot be confirmed without DNA. Germline CDR1 and CDR2: SEHNR and FQNEAQ (reference sequence). The CDR3 is 14 residues long. CDR3 residues: CASSGGQGYQPQHF.

The J gene is TRBJ1-2, the V gene TRBV20-1. Germline V CDR1 and CDR2: DFQATT, SNEGSKA (reference sequence). The CDR3 extends over 14 amino acids. CDR3 protein: CSARDRPTVDGYTF.

CDR3 loop: CSVGTGTSNEQFF. The rearrangement uses TRBV29-1 and TRBJ2-1; absent DNA, TCRdb's TRBD1 call cannot be checked. This CDR3 comprises 13 residues. Germline assignment: CDR1 SQVTM and CDR2 ANQGSEA.

This chain joins TRBV10-3 and TRBJ2-7; TCRdb lists TRBD1, though no DNA is available to test this call. Germline-derived CDR1 and CDR2 are ENHRY and SYGVKD. The CDR3 contains 15 residues. CDR3 residues: CAISTLLGADYEQYF.

The chain carries TRBV29-1 and TRBJ2-6; TCRdb designates TRBD2, a call that cannot be tested without DNA. CDR1 SQVTM and CDR2 ANQGSEA come from the germline V gene. This CDR3 spans 17 amino acids. This CDR3 reads CSVETFRADSGANVLTF.

Considering frequency, this clonotype is medium-sized. The chain links TRBV5-1 to TRBJ1-5. CDR1 and CDR2 from the germline V gene are SGHRS and YFSETQ. The CDR3 covers 14 residues. CDR3 loop: CASSSGLSDQPQHF.

The chain recombines TRBV6-1 with TRBJ2-2; the D gene TCRdb calls, TRBD2, cannot be checked with no DNA. CDR3 length: 20 amino acids. CDR1 and CDR2 from the germline V gene are MNHNS and SASEGT. This CDR3 is CASSEALYSLSGLDTGELFF.

V gene TRBV12-3 or TRBV12-4 combines with J gene TRBJ2-1; TCRdb proposes TRBD2, but this gene call is untestable without DNA. CDR3 size: 16 residues. This CDR3 reads CASRTVSGGAYNEQFF.

The rearrangement joins TRBV29-1 to TRBJ2-1; TCRdb's D call of TRBD2 is untestable without DNA. CDR3 length equals 16 residues. In germline, CDR1 is SQVTM, CDR2 ANQGSEA. CDR3 sequence reads: CSVEGAGTSGSNEQFF.

Here the CDR3 reads CASSHGQGALSSYEQYF. The chain employs TRBV3-1 and TRBJ2-7; TCRdb's assignment of TRBD1 cannot be checked, as there is no DNA. Germline lookup yields CDR1 LGHDT and CDR2 YNNKEL (reference sequence). CDR3 size: 17 residues.

Here the CDR3 reads CASSQDPRAYFDEQFF. The rearrangement uses TRBV4-3 and TRBJ2-1; the D call of TRBD1 rests on TCRdb alone, since no DNA is present to check it. CDR3 length: 16 residues. Germline V CDR1 and CDR2: LGHNA, YSLEER.

This sequence joins TRBV7-9 and TRBJ1-3; TCRdb returns TRBD1, unconfirmable since there is no DNA. CDR3 length: 14 amino acids. CDR1 and CDR2 (germline): SEHNR, FQNEAQ (reference sequence). The CDR3: CASSSDRAGNTIYF.

The chain has TRBV27 and TRBJ2-7. Germline CDR1 is MNHEY and CDR2 is SMNVEV (reference sequence). This CDR3 comprises 16 residues. CDR3 sequence reads: CASSLSGGQEFLEQYF.

V and J are TRBV13 and TRBJ2-3; TCRdb reports TRBD2, a call that lacks DNA to check it against. CDR1 and CDR2 from the germline V gene are PRHDT and FYEKMQ (reference sequence). The CDR3 extends over 15 amino acids. CDR3 residues: CASSGSGGDTDTQYF.

The chain couples TRBV11-3 to TRBJ2-1; TCRdb reports TRBD1, a call that lacks DNA to check it against. CDR3 length: 15 amino acids. Germline V lookup: CDR1 SGHNT, CDR2 YENEEA. The chain's CDR3 is CASSRREGKVSEQFF.

V and J are TRBV27 and TRBJ1-1. The CDR3 consists of 15 residues. Germline lookup yields CDR1 MNHEY and CDR2 SMNVEV (reference sequence). The CDR3: CASSLTLSTGTEAFF.

The chain combines TRBV6-4 with TRBJ2-7. Germline values: CDR1 MRHNA, CDR2 SNTAGT. CDR3 size: 13 residues. CDR3 sequence reads: CASSIDPTLEQYF.